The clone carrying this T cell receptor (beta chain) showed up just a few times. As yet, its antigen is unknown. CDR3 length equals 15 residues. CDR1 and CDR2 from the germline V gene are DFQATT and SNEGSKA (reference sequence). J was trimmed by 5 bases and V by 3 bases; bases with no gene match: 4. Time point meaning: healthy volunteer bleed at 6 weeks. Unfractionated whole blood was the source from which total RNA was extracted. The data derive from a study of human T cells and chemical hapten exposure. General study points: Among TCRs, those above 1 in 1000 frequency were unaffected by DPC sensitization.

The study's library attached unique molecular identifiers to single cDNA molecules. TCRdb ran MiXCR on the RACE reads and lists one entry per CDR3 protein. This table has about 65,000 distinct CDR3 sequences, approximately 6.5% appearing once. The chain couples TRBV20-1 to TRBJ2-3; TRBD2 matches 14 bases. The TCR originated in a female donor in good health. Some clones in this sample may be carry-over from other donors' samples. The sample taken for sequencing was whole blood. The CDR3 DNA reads TGCAGTGCTAGTGTAGGGACTAGCGGGAGAGATACGCAGTATTTT. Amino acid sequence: CSASVGTSGRDTQYF.